These 3 T cell receptor beta chains were all obtained from the same sample, sequenced in a study of blood T cell repertoires in COVID-19. Sequencing was performed with immunoSEQ multiplex PCR; in TCRdb, only in-frame clones are kept and a portion is missing. The repertoire holds about 200,000 clones, with over 70% as singletons. Sequencing input: peripheral blood. These receptors all stem from a man in his sixties with acute or convalescent COVID-19.

The chain joins TRBV10-3 to TRBJ2-4; 9 nucleotides align to TRBD2. This CDR3 comprises 15 residues. With 8 bases clipped from V and 8 bases from J, the junction kept 13 bases outside the gene matches. Per germline, CDR1 ENHRY and CDR2 SYGVKD. Here the CDR3 reads CAIGLAGTGGDIQYF. For the CDR3, the DNA is TGTGCCATCGGCCTAGCGGGAACCGGGGGAGACATTCAGTACTTC.

The J gene is TRBJ1-1, the V gene TRBV19; no reliable D call. Germline V gene sequence: CDR1 LNHDA, CDR2 SQIVND (reference sequence). This CDR3 region has 12 residues. The germline V and J ends were trimmed by 3 bases and 11 bases, with 13 bases remaining between them. The CDR3: CASSIVGVRAFF. Here the CDR3 DNA reads TGTGCCAGTAGTATTGTCGGGGTCCGGGCTTTCTTT.

The chain employs TRBV9 and TRBJ2-6; 11 positions match TRBD2. CDR3 size: 19 residues. CDR1 and CDR2 from the germline V gene are SGDLS and YYNGEE. Germline trimming cut 3 bases from V and 3 bases from J; bases unmatched to any gene: 11. Here the CDR3 DNA reads TGTGCCAGCAGCGCAAATGTCGGGCTAGCGGGAGGTGGGGCCAACGTCCTGACTTTC. Protein sequence: CASSANVGLAGGGANVLTF.